A selection of T cell receptor beta chains follows, all from one sample in a study of blood T cell repertoires in COVID-19. The data were produced by immunoSEQ multiplex PCR, yet TCRdb's version contains in-frame clones alone and is incomplete. In the table there are over 75,000 clones, roughly 90% of which are singletons. The sample was peripheral blood. These receptors were taken from a human donor with active COVID-19. The donor label of this sample is uncertain. Both conserved end residues are part of each CDR3. A D gene is named only where the DNA matches it firmly. Only some rows state a clone size, as once, few, many or a class for expanded clones.

v_call	d_call	j_call	clone_size	cdr3_nt	cdr3_aa
TRBV29-1	.	TRBJ1-1	.	TGCAGCGTTGAAGCGGGGGGCGGTACTGAAGCTTTCTTT	CSVEAGGGTEAFF
TRBV4-1	TRBD2	TRBJ2-1	.	TGCGCCAGCAGCCAAGCCGGACTAGTTTCACGTGAGCAGTTCTTC	CASSQAGLVSREQFF
TRBV9	TRBD2	TRBJ2-5	.	TGTGCCAGCAGCGAGATAGCGGGGGTGGAGACCCAGTACTTC	CASSEIAGVETQYF
TRBV4-2	.	TRBJ1-4	once	TGTGCCAGCAGCCAAGATCCCCGTTTTGGCCGGGAGGGTAAACTGTTTTTT	CASSQDPRFGREGKLFF
TRBV12-5	.	TRBJ2-7	.	TGTGCTAGTGGTTTGGTACGGGGCTACGAGCAGTACTTC	CASGLVRGYEQYF
TRBV2	TRBD1	TRBJ2-7	once	TGTGCCAGAAGTACAGGGGGCAACGAGCAGTACTTC	CARSTGGNEQYF
TRBV5-1	.	TRBJ1-5	few	TGCGCCAGCAGCGGACAGAGTAGCAATCAGCCCCAGCATTTT	CASSGQSSNQPQHF
TRBV29-1	TRBD1	TRBJ1-6	once	TGCAGCGCTGGGACAGGGGAAAATTCACCCCTCCACTTT	CSAGTGENSPLHF
TRBV12-2	.	TRBJ2-1	.	TGTGCAAGTCGCTTAGCGAGGACTAGCGGCGAATACAATGAGCAGTTCTTC	CASRLARTSGEYNEQFF
TRBV27	TRBD2	TRBJ2-2	.	TGTGCCAGCAGTTTCCCCGCTAGCGGGGGGGTACCCGGGGAGCTGTTTTTT	CASSFPASGGVPGELFF
TRBV11-2	.	TRBJ1-3	.	TGTGCCAGCAGCACTACCCCCGTGATGGCGGGAAACACCATATATTTT	CASSTTPVMAGNTIYF
TRBV7-2	TRBD1	TRBJ1-1	.	TGTGCCAGCAGCTTGACAGGGGAGAGTTGGGACACTGAAGCTTTCTTT	CASSLTGESWDTEAFF
TRBV2	.	TRBJ1-5	.	TGTGCCAGCAGTGAACTGGTAACTCGAGATCAGCCCCAGCATTTT	CASSELVTRDQPQHF
TRBV7-2	TRBD1	TRBJ2-7	.	TGTGCCAGCAGCGGCAGGGACAGGCTGGCCTACGAGCAGTACTTC	CASSGRDRLAYEQYF
TRBV5-6	TRBD1	TRBJ2-2	few	TGTGCCAGCAGCGGGACAGGGGGCGGCGGGGAGCTGTTTTTT	CASSGTGGGGELFF
TRBV2	.	TRBJ2-5	.	TGTGCCAGCAGTGAATTTCTAATCCAAGAGACCCAGTACTTC	CASSEFLIQETQYF
TRBV6-2/TRBV6-3	TRBD1	TRBJ1-5	.	TGTGCCAGCAGTCCGGACAGGGACCCACAGCCCCAGCATTTT	CASSPDRDPQPQHF
TRBV5-6	TRBD2	TRBJ2-7	few	TGTGCCAGCAGCTTAGGGACTAGCGGGGTTGGCGAGCAGTACTTC	CASSLGTSGVGEQYF
TRBV9	.	TRBJ1-2	once	TGTGCCAGCAGCGTCGGGGGATCTAACTATGGCTACACCTTC	CASSVGGSNYGYTF
TRBV3-1/TRBV3-2	.	TRBJ2-7	many	TGTGCCAGCAGCCAAGATGACGCGGTTAGATACGAGCAGTACTTC	CASSQDDAVRYEQYF
TRBV5-5	TRBD1	TRBJ1-5	once	TGTGCCAGCAGCTCACAGGGGGCGCTGAGTCAGCCCCAGCATTTT	CASSSQGALSQPQHF
TRBV28	.	TRBJ1-1	.	TGTGCCAGCAGTTTAACAGGGAAGGTAACTGAAGCTTTCTTT	CASSLTGKVTEAFF
TRBV14	.	TRBJ2-3	.	TGTGCCAGCAGCCAATATGACTATGGGGTTGATACGCAGTATTTT	CASSQYDYGVDTQYF
TRBV5-4	TRBD2	TRBJ2-3	.	TGTGCCAGCAGCTTGGCCGGCGGGGGGCTCGGCACAGATACGCAGTATTTT	CASSLAGGGLGTDTQYF
TRBV3-1/TRBV3-2	TRBD2	TRBJ2-7	.	TGTGCCAGCAGTGTTGGAGCGGGGGGGATCTACGAGCAGTACTTC	CASSVGAGGIYEQYF
TRBV27	.	TRBJ2-1	.	TGTGCCAGCAGTTTATCATCCGGGGATCCCTACAATGAGCAGTTCTTC	CASSLSSGDPYNEQFF
TRBV19	.	TRBJ2-5	.	TGTGCCAGTAGTATAACCCCAGGAGGGGAAGAGACCCAGTACTTC	CASSITPGGEETQYF
TRBV4-3	.	TRBJ1-5	.	TGCGCCAGCAGCCCTTACCGGGATACCAATCAGCCCCAGCATTTT	CASSPYRDTNQPQHF
TRBV7-2	TRBD1	TRBJ1-6	.	TGTGCCAGCAGCATTCCGGGACAGGCCTCGGGGCCCCTCCACTTT	CASSIPGQASGPLHF
TRBV19	.	TRBJ1-4	.	TGTGCCAGTAGTGGGGGGGGCACAACTAATGAAAAACTGTTTTTT	CASSGGGTTNEKLFF
TRBV9	TRBD2	TRBJ2-3	.	TGTGCCAGCAAAGCTAGCGGGCCCACAGATACGCAGTATTTT	CASKASGPTDTQYF
TRBV5-8	.	TRBJ1-1	.	TGTGCCAGCAGCTTGGAGGCGGCCCTGAACACTGAAGCTTTCTTT	CASSLEAALNTEAFF
TRBV16	.	TRBJ1-4	.	TGTGCCAGCAGCCGCCTCGGGGAAAAACTGTTTTTT	CASSRLGEKLFF
TRBV14	.	TRBJ2-5	.	TGTGCCAGCAGCCAACTGAAGGGAGTGGGGAAAGAGACCCAGTACTTC	CASSQLKGVGKETQYF
TRBV27	.	TRBJ1-2	.	TGTGCCAGCAGAACAGAGACAGTTCAGTTCTTCACCTTC	CASRTETVQFFTF
TRBV27	TRBD1	TRBJ2-3	.	TGTGCCAGCAGTGGGGTCAGGGGGACGGACACAGATACGCAGTATTTT	CASSGVRGTDTDTQYF
TRBV18	TRBD1	TRBJ2-1	.	TGTGCCAGCTCATATGACAGGGGGGCCTACAATGAGCAGTTCTTC	CASSYDRGAYNEQFF
TRBV4-3	.	TRBJ1-3	.	TGCGCCAGCAGCCCCAGTAGAACCGGGACAACTGGAAACACCATATATTTT	CASSPSRTGTTGNTIYF
TRBV7-2	TRBD2	TRBJ2-5	.	TGTGCCAGCAGCATTAGCGGGGGGTTTCAAGAGACCCAGTACTTC	CASSISGGFQETQYF
TRBV12-2	.	TRBJ2-1	once	TGTGCAAGTCGCCTAGGTACGGTTAGAAATGAGCAGTTCTTC	CASRLGTVRNEQFF
TRBV19	.	TRBJ1-5	.	TGTGCCAGTAGTATTTCTATCCACAGGGAAAATCAGCCCCAGCATTTT	CASSISIHRENQPQHF
TRBV7-8	TRBD1	TRBJ1-1	.	TGTGCCAGCAGCTTAGACGGGGGACAGATAAACACTGAAGCTTTCTTT	CASSLDGGQINTEAFF
TRBV4-1	TRBD1	TRBJ1-2	few	TGCGCCAGCAGCCAAGAACGGACAGGGGGCAACTATGGCTACACCTTC	CASSQERTGGNYGYTF
TRBV19	.	TRBJ2-7	.	TGTGCCAGTAGCCCTTTGGGGCAGGGATTAAGCGAGCAGTACTTC	CASSPLGQGLSEQYF
TRBV27	TRBD2	TRBJ2-7	.	TGTGCCAGCAGCCGCGGGGGGGCTCGCTACGAGCAGTACTTC	CASSRGGARYEQYF
TRBV6-6	TRBD1	TRBJ2-5	.	TGTGCCAGCAGTCGACAGGGGGAAGGTGCGCCGGCCAGCCAGTACTTC	CASSRQGEGAPASQYF
TRBV10-3	.	TRBJ1-3	.	TGTGCCATCACCCCGACATCTGGAAACACCATATATTTT	CAITPTSGNTIYF
TRBV10-3	.	TRBJ2-3	.	TGTGCCATCAGTGAGTCCGCAGGTCCAAACACAGATACGCAGTATTTT	CAISESAGPNTDTQYF
TRBV12-3/TRBV12-4	.	TRBJ2-7	.	TGTGCCAGCAGAAACCAGGGGAATAACGAGCAGTACTTC	CASRNQGNNEQYF
TRBV5-4	TRBD1	TRBJ2-7	.	TGTGCCAGCAGCCGGGACAGATCAACGTACGAGCAGTACTTC	CASSRDRSTYEQYF
TRBV9	TRBD1	TRBJ1-1	.	TGTGCCAGCAGCCCAGGGGGGCAGGAGAACACTGAAGCTTTCTTT	CASSPGGQENTEAFF
TRBV2	.	TRBJ1-6	.	TGTGCCAGCAGTGAGTTCAGGGTCGATAATTCACCCCTCCACTTT	CASSEFRVDNSPLHF
TRBV15	.	TRBJ2-2	.	TGTGCCACCAGCAGAGTTAGGGGCGGATCGTCCGGGGAGCTGTTTTTT	CATSRVRGGSSGELFF
TRBV4-1	.	TRBJ2-7	.	TGCGCCAGCAGCCAAGCGGCGACAGCGAAATTTGAGCAGTACTTC	CASSQAATAKFEQYF
TRBV19	.	TRBJ2-7	.	TGTGCCAGTAGTATTCAGGACTACGAGCAGTACTTC	CASSIQDYEQYF
TRBV3-1/TRBV3-2	TRBD1	TRBJ1-1	.	TGTGCCAGCAGCCGCCTAAGGGGGCAGGGGGGATCGAACACTGAAGCTTTCTTT	CASSRLRGQGGSNTEAFF
TRBV5-1	TRBD2	TRBJ2-5	.	TGCGCCAGCAGCTTGGATCTAGCGGGGGTGAAAGAGACCCAGTACTTC	CASSLDLAGVKETQYF
TRBV2	TRBD2	TRBJ2-5	.	TGTGCCAGCAGTGAAGGTCTACTAGCGGGGGGTGAGACCCAGTACTTC	CASSEGLLAGGETQYF
TRBV11-3	.	TRBJ2-1	.	TGTGCCAGCAGCTTAGGGTCTGTCGGCGGTGAGCAGTTCTTC	CASSLGSVGGEQFF
TRBV27	.	TRBJ2-1	.	TGTGCCAGCAATCCCGGGAATGAGCAGTTCTTC	CASNPGNEQFF